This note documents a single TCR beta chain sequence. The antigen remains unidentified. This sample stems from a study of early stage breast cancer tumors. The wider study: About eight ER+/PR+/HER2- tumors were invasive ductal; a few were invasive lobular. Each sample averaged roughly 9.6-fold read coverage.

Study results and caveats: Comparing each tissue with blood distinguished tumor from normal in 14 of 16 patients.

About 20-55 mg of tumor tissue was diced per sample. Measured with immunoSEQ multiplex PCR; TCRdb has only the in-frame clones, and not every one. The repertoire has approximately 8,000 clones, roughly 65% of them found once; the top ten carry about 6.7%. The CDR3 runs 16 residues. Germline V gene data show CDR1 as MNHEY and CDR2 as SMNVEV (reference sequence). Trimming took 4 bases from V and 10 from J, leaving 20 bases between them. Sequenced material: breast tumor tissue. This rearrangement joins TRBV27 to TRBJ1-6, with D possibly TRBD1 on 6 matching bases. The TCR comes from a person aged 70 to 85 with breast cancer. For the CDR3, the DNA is TGTGCCAGCAGTTCCCTTCTTACAGGGTCGGGATCACCCCTCCACTTT. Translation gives CASSSLLTGSGSPLHF.